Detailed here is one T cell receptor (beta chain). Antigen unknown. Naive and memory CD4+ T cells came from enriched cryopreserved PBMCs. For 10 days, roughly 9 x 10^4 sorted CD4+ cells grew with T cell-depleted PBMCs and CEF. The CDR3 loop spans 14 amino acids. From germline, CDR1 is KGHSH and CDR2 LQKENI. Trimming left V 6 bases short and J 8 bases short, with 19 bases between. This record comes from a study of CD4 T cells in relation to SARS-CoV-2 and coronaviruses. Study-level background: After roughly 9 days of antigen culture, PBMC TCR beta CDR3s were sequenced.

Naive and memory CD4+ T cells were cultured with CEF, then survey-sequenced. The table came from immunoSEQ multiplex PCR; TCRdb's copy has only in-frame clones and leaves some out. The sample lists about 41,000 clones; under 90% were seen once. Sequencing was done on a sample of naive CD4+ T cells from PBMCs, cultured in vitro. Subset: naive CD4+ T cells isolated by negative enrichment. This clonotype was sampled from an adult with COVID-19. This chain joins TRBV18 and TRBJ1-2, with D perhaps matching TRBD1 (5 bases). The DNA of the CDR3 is TGTGCCAGCTCCCAAGACAGCAATGAGAGCGGCTACACCTTC. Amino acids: CASSQDSNESGYTF.